The 7 T cell receptor beta chains presented below share a single source sample, sequenced in a study of blood T cells in healthy people across ages. A second about 7 to 11 cycle PCR used barcoded and J-beta primers. TCRdb re-called the 5' RACE reads through MiXCR, storing one row per CDR3 protein. This repertoire shows some 760,000 distinct CDR3 sequences, 20% to 25% found once; its top ten account for 9.4%. This same sample was also part of a study on T cells of mothers and their children.

Sequences were obtained from blood. The origin of the receptors is a boy aged 5-17 years in good health.

This clonotype has just a few counts. V is TRBV6-1 and J is TRBJ2-7, with 8 bases matching TRBD1. Germline CDR1 and CDR2: MNHNS and SASEGT. The CDR3 sequence is 15 residues long. V lost 4 bases, J lost 2 bases, and 7 bases stayed unmatched. CDR3 loop: CASSARLQGAYEQYF. For the CDR3, the DNA is TGTGCCAGCAGTGCCCGCCTACAGGGGGCCTACGAGCAGTACTTC.

This clonotype showed up just a few times. V is TRBV7-6 and J is TRBJ2-7; D call uncertain. The CDR3 totals 11 residues. The germline gives CDR1 SGHVS, CDR2 FNYEAQ. V was trimmed by 5 bases and J by 6 bases, leaving 8 bases between them. The CDR3 protein is CASSPDTEQYF. CDR3 in DNA: TGTGCCAGCAGCCCCGACACCGAGCAGTACTTC.

In this sample, this clonotype turned up a few times. This chain links TRBV7-9 with TRBJ1-2, with no clear D. This CDR3 comprises 15 residues. The germline CDR1 and CDR2 sequences are SEHNR and FQNEAQ (reference sequence). The V gene lost 5 bases and the J gene lost 5 bases, with 18 bases spanning the gap. Written as DNA, the CDR3 is TGTGCCAGCAGCCCTCTGACCACTGGACGGTATGGCTACACCTTC. Translating it yields CASSPLTTGRYGYTF.

The chain employs TRBV6-5 and TRBJ2-5; a weak D match, TRBD1 (6 bases). The CDR3 has 12 residues. Germline assignment: CDR1 MNHEY and CDR2 SVGAGI. V lost 8 bases and J 4 bases, leaving 11 bases between the germline ends. The CDR3 here is CASHRVGETQYF. In nucleotides, the CDR3 is TGTGCCAGCCACAGGGTGGGAGAGACCCAGTACTTC.

This clonotype was counted only a few times. This chain joins TRBV6-6 and TRBJ2-7; D call uncertain. Trimming took off 1 base at V and 3 bases at J, with 7 bases between the two ends. Germline V gene lookup returns CDR1 MNHNY and CDR2 SVGAGI (reference sequence). CDR3 length: 13 amino acids. CDR3 bases: TGTGCCAGCAGTTACTGGAGCGACTACGAGCAGTACTTC. Translation: CASSYWSDYEQYF.

This clonotype was counted only a few times. This chain joins TRBV9 and TRBJ2-3; D possibly corresponds to TRBD2 (5 bases). Trimming stripped 4 bases from V and 4 bases from J, with 10 bases between. Looked up from germline, CDR1 is SGDLS and CDR2 is YYNGEE. This CDR3 is 13 amino acids long. This CDR3 is CASSLTRADTQYF. The DNA of the CDR3 is TGTGCCAGCAGCTTAACGAGGGCAGATACGCAGTATTTT. Using reference TRBV9 and TRBJ2-3 for the parts outside the CDR3, the full variable domain is DSGVTQTPKHLITATGQRVTLRCSPRSGDLSVYWYQQSLDQGLQFLIQYYNGEERAKGNILERFSAQQFPDLHSELNLSSLELGDSALYFCASSLTRADTQYFGPGTRLTVL.

This clonotype was counted between two and nine times. The chain recombines TRBV25-1 with TRBJ2-3; 7 bases agree with TRBD2. Germline V gene sequence: CDR1 MGHDK, CDR2 SYGVNS. After removal of 3 bases from V and 5 bases from J, the junction contained 8 bases not matched to a gene. This CDR3 comprises 15 residues. CDR3 in amino acids: CASSEGGGPGDTQYF. CDR3 DNA: TGTGCCAGCAGTGAGGGGGGAGGGCCTGGAGATACGCAGTATTTT.